This TCR beta chain was sequenced during a study of blood T cell repertoires in COVID-19. With V trimmed by 5 bases and J by 1 base, 5 bases remained unmatched. This CDR3 spans 15 amino acids. CDR1 and CDR2 (germline): SEHNR, FQNEAQ (reference sequence). The data were produced by immunoSEQ multiplex PCR, yet TCRdb's version contains in-frame clones alone and is incomplete. This table holds fewer than 300,000 clones, 82% found once. The J gene is TRBJ2-1, the V gene TRBV7-9; TRBD1 matches 7 bases. This TCR came from a woman aged 18-29 years with acute or convalescent COVID-19. The material sequenced was peripheral blood. CDR3: CASSPRQGSYNEQFF. The CDR3 DNA follows: TGTGCCAGCAGCCCCCGACAGGGTTCCTACAATGAGCAGTTCTTC.